The text below deals with one T cell receptor beta chain. These data originate in a study of blood T cell repertoires in COVID-19. The protocol was immunoSEQ multiplex PCR, while the TCRdb copy is restricted to in-frame clones and leaves out a portion. The data show 330,000 or so clones, 80% to 90% seen once. The CDR3 sequence is 15 residues long. Germline V gene data show CDR1 as ENHRY and CDR2 as SYGVKD. V dropped 11 bases and J dropped 3; count of bases not matched to a gene: 14. V and J are TRBV10-3 and TRBJ1-1; 8 nucleotides align to TRBD1. This clonotype was sampled from a man between 25 and 39 years old who had recovered from COVID-19. The sequenced material came from PBMCs or T cells enriched from blood (not recorded which). CDR3 in DNA: TGTGCCTGCGGGCGCGGACAGGGATTGGACACTGAAGCTTTCTTT. It is translated as CACGRGQGLDTEAFF.